A single T cell receptor beta chain is shown here with its context. No cognate antigen has been identified for it. Within one base of it there is no much larger clone, and no base qualities were kept. The immunoSEQ Assay, a bias-controlled multiplex PCR, was used to amplify TCRbeta CDR3 regions from genomic DNA. Processing in the source paper ran as follows. Nucleated cell counts per sample were estimated from amplification of reference gene primers within the assay. To quantify the absolute abundance of each unique TCRbeta CDR3 rearrangement, sequence reads were collapsed and filtered. Productive Simpson clonality was computed per sample as the square root of Simpson's diversity index over productive rearrangements. TCRdb retrieved this table from immuneACCESS and kept in-frame rearrangements only. Not all clones are present; in checked studies, unresolved V genes account for under half, and no reason is known for the remainder. The V and J calls and clone size are taken from that table; D and trimming were inferred from the DNA. For this sample there are about 95,000 clones; under 85% appear just once. The ten largest make up 24% of the sample.

This entry belongs to a study of blood T cell repertoires in COVID-19 (dated by TCRdb to 2020 to 2021). Some background on the complete study: Samples covering the acute and convalescent phases of COVID-19 were provided by collaborators in the United States, Italy and Spain. Where HLA class I and class II types were available, the types were taken from metadata supplied by the sample provider, not from assay-based typing. Samples were obtained from the ongoing ImmuneRACE study (first 160 participants) and from 1,200 or so subjects provided by 6 global collaborators. The repertoires were released in a freely available public database meant as a resource for research on the immune response to SARS-CoV-2. The prospective study material was composed of cDNA or gDNA derived from T cells, B-cell-depleted T cells, or PBMCs. Subjects who had been exposed to COVID-19, were actively infected with it, or had recovered from it provided the deeply sampled blood TCRbeta repertoires that made up the dataset. The sample metadata nearly always contained a de-identified subject ID, COVID-19 status, age in years and sex. The investigation overall reported the following: The amount of clinical and demographic metadata varied by source and participant and was provided uncurated.

Collaborating institutions collected whole blood in K2EDTA tubes following their own protocols. Collaborator samples were shipped for TCRbeta analysis as frozen whole blood, isolated PBMCs, or DNA extracted from either sample type. Per the germline V gene (reference sequence), LGHDT is the CDR1 and YNNKEL is the CDR2. Including cysteine and phenylalanine, the CDR3 has 12 amino acids. Of all the DNA, just the CDR3 is kept, 36 bases in frame from base 1. V is reduced by 6 bases and J by 6 bases, leaving a spacing of 9 bases between them. The chain uses TRBV3-1 (or the pseudogene TRBV3-2) and TRBJ1-5; too little of a D gene remains to name it. This clonotype originated in a human donor in a cohort sampled during active COVID-19. Specimen: peripheral blood. The nucleotide sequence reads TGTGCCAGCAGTCGAAACGGTCAGCCCCAGCATTTT. Translated, this gives CASSRNGQPQHF.